This TCR beta chain was obtained from a study of blood T cell repertoires in COVID-19. Overall study context: Donors in the United States, Italy and Spain gave samples during acute or convalescent COVID-19. Sample material is recorded as cDNA or gDNA derived from T cells, B-cell-depleted T cells, or PBMCs.

In the authors' methods: Nucleated cell number was recorded as an estimate derived from reference gene primer amplification. Sequencing was performed with immunoSEQ multiplex PCR; in TCRdb, only in-frame clones are kept and a portion is missing. Clone size and the V and J calls come from that table; the DNA yielded D and trimming. The sample gives around 200,000 clones, approximately 79% of which show up once; approximately 12% is in the top ten. The CDR3 runs 13 residues. V lost 2 bases, J lost 15 bases, and 7 bases stayed unmatched. Germline assignment: CDR1 MNHEY and CDR2 SMNVEV (reference sequence).

This TCR derives from a man aged 50 or older who had recovered from COVID-19. The rearrangement joins TRBV27 to TRBJ2-1, with 10 bases fitting TRBD2. The sequenced material came from peripheral blood. The CDR3 nucleotides read TGTGCCAGCAGTTTAATGCTAGCGGGAGCCCCGTTCTTC. Its protein product is CASSLMLAGAPFF.